This T cell receptor beta chain was identified during a study of regulatory T cells in long-lasting Graves disease (dated by TCRdb to the early 2020s). Notes on the research overall: Persistent Graves' disease was defined as persistently positive TSH receptor autoantibodies together with antithyroid drug treatment for over 5 years. Peripheral blood TCR sequencing and RNA sequencing compared persistent Graves' disease patients with newly diagnosed Graves' disease patients. The study was conducted in China and was registered as a clinical trial. TCR sequencing covered about 13 persistent and 20 or so newly diagnosed Graves' disease patients, 33 samples in total. Antithyroid drugs had been taken for approximately 10 years on average by persistent Graves' disease patients in the clinical cohort.

Study-wide conclusions, independent of this receptor: Only the TCR beta chain was sequenced and analyzed. TRBV28, TRBJ1-2 and TRBJ2-5 were preferentially used in persistent disease, while TRBV20-1 and TRBJ2-1 were favored in newly diagnosed disease. The small sample size was acknowledged by the authors as a limitation that may reduce accuracy. Only peripheral blood was studied, because thyroid tissue, the primary lesion, was inaccessible. Persistent patients shared more public clonotypes among themselves (approximately 2,500) than newly diagnosed patients did (approximately 900). Lower TCR Shannon entropy and fewer highly expanded clones were observed in persistent Graves' disease patients than in newly diagnosed patients, which suggested clonal expansion.

Library preparation employed multiplex PCR. Sequencing was carried out with an Illumina HiSeq 4000. CDR3 regions were amplified by Arm-PCR with iRepertoire HTBI primers to construct TCR beta libraries. Gel purification was performed on PCR products prior to sequencing. The authors' analysis ran thus. Gene usage analysis of CDR3 amino acid clonotypes used the approximately 62 TRBV and 11 to 15 TRBJ segments found across samples. COPE and FqMerger were used to merge the filtered high-quality paired reads into contigs. BLAST was used to align contigs to the IMGT TRBV, TRBD and TRBJ reference genes, and CDR3 was defined following IMGT. Any clonotype with a frequency above 0.1% was counted as a highly expanded clone. Shannon entropy was used to measure repertoire diversity, and the Gini coefficient was used to measure V-J evenness. A clonotype found in more than one individual was treated as public. TCRdb reprocessed the public reads (quality trimming at Q25 with fastp, clone calling with MiXCR) and kept in-frame beta chains. Each entry is one CDR3 protein sequence, shown with its most common DNA and genes. The authors' filters were not applied to this entry. The sample contains roughly 430,000 distinct CDR3 sequences, 21% of them found a single time. Approximately 15% of the sample rests with the top ten.

The time point label of this sample denotes: persistent/refractory GD, antithyroid drugs over 5 years with positive TRAb. For both TCR sequencing and RNA sequencing, RNA was extracted from PBMCs in TRIzol. Graves' disease was diagnosed according to American Thyroid Association guidelines. Recruitment of patients was carried out at an endocrinology department in Xi'an, China. From each patient, 7.5 to 9.5 milliliters of peripheral blood was collected into an EDTA anticoagulant tube. Ficoll Paque Plus density gradient separation was used to isolate PBMCs, and no further T cell sorting was done. An Agilent 2100 Bioanalyzer and agarose gel were used to assess RNA quality, and a NanoDrop 2000 was used to measure RNA concentration. The CDR3 goes from the cysteine to the phenylalanine over 15 residues. The retained sequence is limited to the CDR3, 45 bases, with the frame set at the first base. Taken from the germline V gene, the CDR1 and CDR2 loops are MNHNS and SASEGT. The trim is 1 base for V and 1 base for J, with a gap of 11 bases between the germline ends.

The sample holds many counts of this clonotype. It lacks a known antigen. No base qualities exist here, and no much larger clone lies one base off it. This sample comprised peripheral blood mononuclear cells (PBMCs), obtained when the disease was refractory, from a patient treated with antithyroid drugs. The rearrangement combines TRBV6-1 with TRBJ2-7; no confident D gene assignment can be made. The receptor was derived from a female donor with Graves disease. Here is the DNA: TGTGCCAGCAGTGAAGTGGGAAGCGAGTCCTACGAGCAGTACTTC. Its protein reads: CASSEVGSESYEQYF.